The 17 T cell receptor beta chains presented below share a single source sample, sequenced in a study of patients and donors after allogeneic stem cell transplantation. TCRdb used MiXCR to reprocess the RT-PCR reads, holding one entry per CDR3 protein. This repertoire shows 110,000 or so distinct CDR3 sequences, less than 45% found once; its top ten account for around 26%. The sample was blood, either unsorted or a sorted T cell fraction (not recorded which). Every receptor here comes from a human donor who was either an allogeneic HSCT recipient or a stem cell or donor lymphocyte infusion donor (not recorded which). It is not recorded whose cells these are; they may come from a transplant donor.

V usage is TRBV20-1 and J usage is TRBJ1-3; D is unresolved. This CDR3 comprises 13 residues. Germline CDR1 is DFQATT and CDR2 is SNEGSKA (reference sequence). V was cut by 3 bases and J by 4 bases, with 10 bases left in between. CDR3 region: CSASAGVGNTIYF. CDR3 bases: TGCAGTGCTAGTGCCGGGGTCGGAAACACCATATATTTT.

This clonotype was detected a few times. This chain uses TRBV7-2 with TRBJ1-1, with D maybe TRBD1 (6 bases). Germline V CDR1 and CDR2: SGHTA, FQGNSA. V was cut by 5 bases and J by 11 bases, with 15 bases left in between. CDR3 length: 12 amino acids. In DNA form, the CDR3 reads TGTGCCAGCAGCCGACTGGGGGCATTGGCTTTCTTT. Translated: CASSRLGALAFF.

This clonotype was seen more than once but under ten times. The V gene is TRBV5-6, the J gene TRBJ2-3; TRBD1 is a possible D gene (6 bases). Germline assignment: CDR1 SGHDT and CDR2 YYEEEE. The V gene lost 0 bases and the J gene lost 7 bases, with 15 bases spanning the gap. The CDR3 is 15 residues long. The CDR3: CASSLAGELLNTQYF. Here the CDR3 DNA reads TGTGCCAGCAGCTTGGCAGGGGAGCTCTTGAATACGCAGTATTTT. Complete variable domain (other parts from reference TRBV5-6 and TRBJ2-3): DAGVTQSPTHLIKTRGQQVTLRCSPKSGHDTVSWYQQALGQGPQFIFQYYEEEERQRGNFPDRFSGHQFPNYSSELNVNALLLGDSALYLCASSLAGELLNTQYFGPGTRLTVL.

The gene calls are TRBV7-9 and TRBJ2-3; D perhaps matches TRBD1 (5 bases). Germline values: CDR1 SEHNR, CDR2 FQNEAQ (reference sequence). V gave up 2 bases and J gave up 7 bases, with 10 bases separating them. The CDR3 is made up of 13 amino acids. Written as DNA, the CDR3 is TGTGCCAGCAGCTTAACAGGCCTTTATACGCAGTATTTT. Its translation: CASSLTGLYTQYF.

Turning to this clonotype: The conserved phenylalanine or tryptophan is not found at the CDR3 terminus, so this likely reflects a read error. The chain is built from TRBV20-1 and TRBJ1-1, with 7 bases that match TRBD1. The CDR3 extends over 13 amino acids. Germline CDR1 reads DFQATT; CDR2 reads SNEGSKA (reference sequence). V gave up 6 bases and J gave up 0 bases; unmatched junction bases: 4. The CDR3 region has the DNA TGCAGTGCAACCACAGGGGTGAACACTGAAGCTTTCTTG. Protein product: CSATTGVNTEAFL.

This chain joins TRBV13 and TRBJ2-1; the match to TRBD2 covers 9 bases. This CDR3 is 17 amino acids long. V shed 3 bases, J shed 9 bases, and the junction held 15 bases outside the gene matches. Germline CDR1 is PRHDT and CDR2 is FYEKMQ (reference sequence). Here the CDR3 DNA reads TGTGCCAGCAGCTTTACAGGAGCGGGAGGAGGGACGGGTGAGCAGTTCTTC. It is translated as CASSFTGAGGGTGEQFF.

This clonotype was detected a few times. The V and J genes are TRBV28 and TRBJ2-4; possibly TRBD1 or TRBD2 for D (5 bases each). CDR1 is MDHEN, CDR2 SYDVKM, per germline. V was cut by 5 bases and J by 4 bases, with 18 bases left in between. CDR3 size: 16 residues. CDR3 in amino acids: CASSPWGSENKNIQYF. The CDR3, as DNA: TGTGCCAGCAGTCCCTGGGGGAGCGAGAATAAAAACATTCAGTACTTC.

This clonotype was picked up a small number of times. The V call is TRBV29-1, the J call TRBJ1-2, with D unresolved. The CDR3 extends over 14 amino acids. CDR1 is SQVTM and CDR2 is ANQGSEA in the germline V gene. V was pared by 0 bases and J by 4 bases, with 12 bases between. This CDR3 reads CSVEDQRGGYGYTF. As DNA, the CDR3 is TGCAGCGTTGAAGATCAGCGGGGAGGCTATGGCTACACCTTC.

V gene TRBV10-3 combines with J gene TRBJ1-2; tentatively, D is TRBD1 (5 bases). Germline values: CDR1 ENHRY, CDR2 SYGVKD. This CDR3 comprises 14 residues. Trimming stripped 8 bases from V and 9 bases from J, with 22 bases between. Written as DNA, the CDR3 is TGTGCCATCTCTTCTCGGGGCAGGTCGGATAGCTACACCTTC. It yields the protein CAISSRGRSDSYTF.

The V and J genes are TRBV5-5 and TRBJ2-2; D gene uncertain. This CDR3 is 13 amino acids long. Germline CDR1 and CDR2: SGHKS and YYEKEE (reference sequence). V lost 1 base and J 5 bases, leaving 6 bases between the germline ends. CDR3 residues: CASSLSPTGELFF. The CDR3 nucleotides are TGTGCCAGCAGCTTGTCGCCTACCGGGGAGCTGTTTTTT.

V is TRBV20-1 and J is TRBJ1-1; D call uncertain. CDR1 and CDR2 (germline): DFQATT, SNEGSKA (reference sequence). Trimming removed 0 bases at V and 13 bases at J, with 3 bases between. This CDR3 has 8 residues. The CDR3 DNA sequence: TGCAGTGCTAGAGACGTTTTCTTT. This encodes CSARDVFF.

The V and J genes are TRBV27 and TRBJ1-1, with a possible D match to TRBD1 (6 bases). The CDR3 runs 13 residues. V was clipped by 8 bases and J by 6 bases, with 16 bases between them. Germline CDR1 reads MNHEY; CDR2 reads SMNVEV (reference sequence). The DNA of the CDR3 is TGTGCCAGCCAGGAACAGGGTTTGGCTGAAGCTTTCTTT. Translating gives CASQEQGLAEAFF.

The chain employs TRBV4-3 and TRBJ2-7; 9 nucleotides align to TRBD2. CDR1 is LGHNA and CDR2 is YSLEER in the germline V gene. The CDR3 runs to 17 residues. J gave up 6 bases and V 7 bases, and 19 bases lay outside the gene matches. CDR3 loop: CASKTQVDWREGVEQYF. CDR3 DNA sequence: TGCGCCAGCAAAACACAAGTGGATTGGCGGGAGGGGGTCGAGCAGTACTTC.

This clonotype was seen a few times. The chain links TRBV7-2 to TRBJ1-6; no firm D call. Germline CDR1 is SGHTA and CDR2 is FQGNSA. Trimming cost V 1 base and J 8 bases, with 12 bases left between them. The CDR3 loop spans 15 amino acids. CDR3 DNA: TGTGCCAGCAGCTTAGGAGCCTTTAGCCATTCACCCCTCCACTTT. It is translated as CASSLGAFSHSPLHF.

The CDR3 loop reads CASSPSGGSSNEQFF. CDR3 in DNA: TGTGCCAGCAGCCCTTCCGGCGGGAGTAGCAATGAGCAGTTCTTC. The chain recombines TRBV7-2 with TRBJ2-1, with 7 positions matching TRBD2. Germline values: CDR1 SGHTA, CDR2 FQGNSA. With V trimmed by 5 bases and J by 6 bases, 10 bases remained unmatched. CDR3 size: 15 residues.

This clonotype was detected once. The chain links TRBV20-1 to TRBJ2-7; D not certain. The CDR3 consists of 12 residues. The V end lost 3 bases, the J end lost 4 bases, and 10 bases lay between the germline ends. The germline gives CDR1 DFQATT, CDR2 SNEGSKA (reference sequence). The CDR3 nucleotides are TGCAGTGCTAGCGGGCCGAATTACGAGCAGTACTTC. Its protein is CSASGPNYEQYF.

This chain joins TRBV12-3 or TRBV12-4 and TRBJ2-1, with 7 bases lining up with TRBD2. With 2 bases clipped from V and 2 bases from J, the junction kept 3 bases outside the gene matches. The CDR3 is 15 residues long. The CDR3 nucleotides are TGTGCCAGCAGTTTAAGGCTAGCGGCCTACAATGAGCAGTTCTTC. Translated, it gives CASSLRLAAYNEQFF.